Below are 29 T cell receptor beta chains sequenced from a single sample in a study of T cells in Graves' hyperthyroidism and ophthalmopathy (dated by TCRdb to 2018 to 2020). Library preparation used multiplex PCR. Sequencing relied on an Illumina HiSeq 2000. Amplification of TCR beta CDR3 regions was carried out from RNA transcripts. The first round of RT-PCR for the TCR CDR3 was performed with the HTBI primer set and the Qiagen OneStep RT-PCR kit. TCRdb passed the public sequencing reads through fastp at Q25 and MiXCR, retaining productive beta sequences. Duplicate CDR3 protein sequences are folded into a single record with the most common DNA and genes. For this sample the table gives over 650,000 distinct CDR3 sequences, of which 45% were detected only once. The biggest ten clones account for about 7.2% of the sample. The specimen was peripheral blood or thyroid tissue (not recorded which). Receptor source: an adult man with Graves' disease, either hyperthyroidism or ophthalmopathy (not recorded which).

The table lists this clonotype with a few counts. The chain joins TRBV10-3 to TRBJ2-7; 8 positions agree with TRBD1. The V segment lost 4 bases and the J segment 2 bases; nucleotides outside the gene matches: 1. CDR3 length: 13 amino acids. Germline CDR1 and CDR2: ENHRY and SYGVKD. Written as DNA, the CDR3 is TGTGCCATCAGTGGGGGACAGGCCTACGAGCAGTACTTC. Protein: CAISGGQAYEQYF.

The rearrangement uses TRBV15 and TRBJ1-4; 9 nucleotides match TRBD1. With 3 bases clipped from V and 4 bases from J, the junction kept 3 bases outside the gene matches. The length of the CDR3 is 15 residues. Germline loops: CDR1 LNHNV, CDR2 YYDKDF (reference sequence). The CDR3 sequence is CATSSWGQGNEKLFF. The CDR3 DNA reads TGTGCCACCAGCAGCTGGGGACAGGGTAATGAAAAACTGTTTTTT.

Details on this clonotype: This clone may be a read error of a much larger clone one base away. This rearrangement joins TRBV24-1 to TRBJ2-5; D is tentatively TRBD1 or TRBD2 (7 bases each). Germline values: CDR1 KGHDR, CDR2 SFDVKD. The V end lost 5 bases, the J end lost 5 bases, and 14 bases lay between the germline ends. The CDR3 has 14 amino acids. The CDR3 DNA follows: TGTGCCACCAGTGCAGGGGGGGGTCGGGAGACCCAGTACTTC. This codes for CATSAGGGRETQYF.

The chain has TRBV6-5 and TRBJ1-5; 9 bases are shared with TRBD1. The CDR3 extends over 14 amino acids. Germline trimming cut 5 bases from V and 6 bases from J; bases unmatched to any gene: 5. Germline loops: CDR1 MNHEY, CDR2 SVGAGI. DNA of the CDR3: TGTGCCAGCAGTAGGGACAGGGTGGGTCAGCCCCAGCATTTT. Its protein is CASSRDRVGQPQHF.

This clonotype was seen many times. The CDR3 DNA sequence: TGCAGTGCTCCCCAACGAAACGAGCAGTACTTC. This sequence encodes CSAPQRNEQYF. This chain joins TRBV20-1 and TRBJ2-7; D gene ambiguous. This CDR3 spans 11 amino acids. V was shortened by 5 bases and J by 5 bases, with 10 bases between the two germline ends. The V gene's germline CDR1 is DFQATT and CDR2 SNEGSKA (reference sequence).

This clonotype was picked up many times. The V and J genes are TRBV9 and TRBJ2-5; 7 positions agree with TRBD1. V dropped 3 bases and J dropped 2; count of bases not matched to a gene: 7. The CDR3 is 15 amino acids. From germline, CDR1 is SGDLS and CDR2 YYNGEE. As DNA, the CDR3 is TGTGCCAGCAGCGAATCCGGACAGGCGCAAGAGACCCAGTACTTC. Encoded protein: CASSESGQAQETQYF.

The sample holds many counts of this clonotype. The chain recombines TRBV10-2 with TRBJ2-5; the match to TRBD2 covers 9 bases. J lost 5 bases, V lost 8 bases, and 6 bases had no gene match. Germline loops: CDR1 WSHSY, CDR2 SAAADI. CDR3 length: 13 residues. CDR3 DNA sequence: TGCGCCAGCCATCTGAGCGGGGGGGAGACCCAGTACTTC. Protein product: CASHLSGGETQYF.

This clonotype was counted a single time. This sequence joins TRBV29-1 and TRBJ1-5; a possible D gene is TRBD1 (6 bases). This CDR3 is 13 amino acids long. Germline CDR1 is SQVTM and CDR2 is ANQGSEA. The ends were cut back, 8 bases at V and 7 bases at J, with 18 bases in the middle. CDR3 residues: CSQGGQGQQPQHF. The DNA of the CDR3 is TGCAGCCAAGGCGGGCAGGGGCAGCAGCCCCAGCATTTT.

The sample holds many counts of this clonotype. The V call is TRBV7-8, the J call TRBJ1-1; no clear D. Per the germline V gene, CDR1 is SGHVS and CDR2 is FQNEAQ. CDR3 size: 12 residues. Deletions cut 6 bases from V and 0 bases from J, with 5 bases between. The chain's CDR3 is CASRGMNTEAFF. CDR3 nucleotides: TGTGCCAGCAGAGGCATGAACACTGAAGCTTTCTTT.

The chain uses TRBV7-8 and TRBJ1-5; D call uncertain. Trimming removed 3 bases at V and 4 bases at J, with 16 bases between. Germline values: CDR1 SGHVS, CDR2 FQNEAQ. CDR3 length equals 16 residues. For the CDR3, the DNA is TGTGCCAGCAGCTTTCTCTCGAGGGTTCGGAATCAGCCCCAGCATTTT. Translated, it gives CASSFLSRVRNQPQHF.

This clonotype was found a few times. The V gene is TRBV7-9, the J gene TRBJ1-3, with TRBD1 matching over 7 bases. The CDR3 has 15 amino acids. Germline CDR1 is SEHNR and CDR2 is FQNEAQ (reference sequence). The ends lost 8 bases at V and 0 bases at J; junction bases unmatched: 7. The chain's CDR3 is CASSGQRDSGNTIYF. The CDR3 nucleotides read TGTGCCAGCTCGGGACAGAGAGACTCTGGAAACACCATATATTTT. The whole variable domain, filled in from reference TRBV7-9 and TRBJ1-3, reads DTGVSQNPRHKITKRGQNVTFRCDPISEHNRLYWYRQTLGQGPEFLTYFQNEAQLEKSRLLSDRFSAERPKGSFSTLEIQRTEQGDSAMYLCASSGQRDSGNTIYFGEGSWLTVV.

The chain employs TRBV19 and TRBJ1-5; tentative D call: TRBD1 (5 bases). CDR3 length: 16 amino acids. From germline, CDR1 is LNHDA and CDR2 SQIVND (reference sequence). The ends were cut back, 5 bases at V and 4 bases at J, with 18 bases in the middle. The CDR3 nucleotides are TGTGCCAGTAGTGACATCAGGGTTGGGGTAAATCAGCCCCAGCATTTT. Translating gives CASSDIRVGVNQPQHF.

The table lists this clonotype with many counts. The chain uses TRBV24-1 and TRBJ1-5; no definite D call. Germline loops: CDR1 KGHDR, CDR2 SFDVKD. With 3 bases removed from V and 5 bases from J, the gap between germline ends came to 10 bases. The CDR3 runs 14 residues. The CDR3 spells CATSDTNIDQPQHF. As DNA, the CDR3 is TGTGCCACCAGTGATACTAACATCGATCAGCCCCAGCATTTT.

This clonotype was seen a few times. J is TRBJ2-7 and V is TRBV20-1, with TRBD2 as a possible D gene (6 bases). V dropped 0 bases and J dropped 2 bases, with 17 bases sitting between them. This CDR3 spans 16 amino acids. CDR1 is DFQATT, CDR2 SNEGSKA, per germline (reference sequence). CDR3 nucleotides: TGCAGTGCTAGAGATAGGAGGGAGACAAGCCCCTACGAGCAGTACTTC. This codes for CSARDRRETSPYEQYF.

The rearrangement uses TRBV20-1 and TRBJ2-5; D may be TRBD2 (7 bases). Germline loops: CDR1 DFQATT, CDR2 SNEGSKA (reference sequence). Trimming removed 2 bases from V and 3 bases from J, with 13 bases in between. The CDR3 length is 14 residues. CDR3 amino acids: CSARSTGREETQYF. As DNA, the CDR3 is TGCAGTGCTAGAAGCACAGGGAGGGAAGAGACCCAGTACTTC.

This clonotype occurred once. This chain links TRBV10-3 with TRBJ1-5; unclear D gene. Looked up from germline, CDR1 is ENHRY and CDR2 is SYGVKD. The CDR3 sequence is 15 residues long. With 0 bases removed from V and 7 bases from J, the gap between germline ends came to 13 bases. The CDR3 DNA follows: TGTGCCATCAGTGAGTCTACGTGGGGATTCCAGCCCCAGCATTTT. Its protein product is CAISESTWGFQPQHF.

This clonotype has only one observation. The junction shows a germline mismatch at one end, possibly a read error. The rearrangement links TRBV11-3 to TRBJ2-2; D is possibly TRBD1 (6 bases). The CDR3 is 15 amino acids. Germline lookup yields CDR1 SGHNT and CDR2 YENEEA. The CDR3 DNA sequence: TGTGTCAGCAGCAGGGACACGAGAAACACCGGGGAGCTGTTTTTT. Encoded protein: CVSSRDTRNTGELFF.

The V and J genes are TRBV11-1 and TRBJ1-1; D remains unclear. The CDR3 covers 14 residues. CDR1 is SGHAT, CDR2 FQDESV, per germline (reference sequence). V dropped 5 bases and J dropped 0 bases, with 10 bases sitting between them. The CDR3 coding sequence is TGTGCCAGCAGCGTTGATGCAGTGAACACTGAAGCTTTCTTT. Translated, it gives CASSVDAVNTEAFF.

J is TRBJ1-1 and V is TRBV7-9; 7 bases agree with TRBD1. The CDR3 totals 14 residues. Germline loops: CDR1 SEHNR, CDR2 FQNEAQ (reference sequence). Trimming removed 5 bases from V and 2 bases from J; junction bases left unmatched: 5. The CDR3 DNA is TGTGCCAGCAGCACGGACAGGACAAACACTGAAGCTTTCTTT. Residues: CASSTDRTNTEAFF. The full variable domain, completed using reference TRBV7-9 and TRBJ1-1, is DTGVSQNPRHKITKRGQNVTFRCDPISEHNRLYWYRQTLGQGPEFLTYFQNEAQLEKSRLLSDRFSAERPKGSFSTLEIQRTEQGDSAMYLCASSTDRTNTEAFFGQGTRLTVV.

This clonotype was detected a few times. The chain joins TRBV10-2 to TRBJ1-1; 8 bases are shared with TRBD1. Germline lookup yields CDR1 WSHSY and CDR2 SAAADI. J was trimmed by 1 base and V by 2 bases; bases with no gene match: 9. CDR3 length equals 17 residues. The CDR3 loop is CASSESLQGAWNTEAFF. The CDR3 coding sequence is TGCGCCAGCAGTGAGAGCCTCCAGGGGGCCTGGAACACTGAAGCTTTCTTT.

This clonotype was detected many times. The chain employs TRBV7-9 and TRBJ2-5; unclear D gene. CDR3 size: 14 residues. V lost 1 base and J lost 1, with 7 bases in between. Germline lookup yields CDR1 SEHNR and CDR2 FQNEAQ (reference sequence). The CDR3 DNA is TGTGCCAGCAGCTTAGGGGAATTCCAAGAGACCCAGTACTTC. Its translation: CASSLGEFQETQYF.

Details on this clonotype: The DNA is left out, because the CDR3 cannot be placed on it with certainty; the CDR3 is given as TCRdb lists it. The chain links TRBV9 to TRBJ1-1; the table names TRBD1, a call not compared with the DNA. Looked up from germline, CDR1 is SGDLS and CDR2 is YYNGEE. The CDR3 has 11 residues if both end residues are counted. CDR3 protein: CASSVGQGAFF.

This clonotype was detected only a few times. The V call is TRBV6-6, the J call TRBJ2-7; a weak D match, TRBD1 (5 bases). The V gene lost 7 bases and the J gene lost 1 base, with 11 bases spanning the gap. Looked up from germline, CDR1 is MNHNY and CDR2 is SVGAGI (reference sequence). The CDR3 runs 13 residues. This CDR3 is CASIVQGSYEQYF. The CDR3 bases are TGTGCCAGCATAGTGCAGGGATCCTACGAGCAGTACTTC.

The table lists this clonotype with many counts. The J gene is TRBJ2-7, the V gene TRBV2; D may be TRBD1 (6 bases). The CDR3 covers 13 residues. The V end was cut by 4 bases, the J end by 5 bases, with 12 bases between. In germline, CDR1 is SNHLY, CDR2 FYNNEI. The CDR3 spells CASSGWTVHEQYF. The CDR3 bases are TGTGCCAGCAGTGGCTGGACAGTCCACGAGCAGTACTTC.

This clonotype showed up many times. J is TRBJ2-7 and V is TRBV7-2; D is unclear. V was clipped by 2 bases and J by 3 bases, with 11 bases between them. In germline, CDR1 is SGHTA, CDR2 FQGNSA. This CDR3 comprises 14 residues. CDR3 protein: CASSLTYTDYEQYF. The CDR3 DNA reads TGTGCCAGCAGCTTAACTTACACGGACTACGAGCAGTACTTC.

The sample holds many counts of this clonotype. The chain is built from TRBV24-1 and TRBJ1-1, with D hard to call. This CDR3 is 12 amino acids long. Germline-derived CDR1 and CDR2 are KGHDR and SFDVKD. V was cut by 3 bases and J by 4 bases, with 5 bases left in between. In DNA, the CDR3 is TGTGCCACCAGTGATCCGGGCACTGAAGCTTTCTTT. This encodes CATSDPGTEAFF.

As concerns this clonotype: This may arise from a read error, as a much more abundant clone is one base away. J is TRBJ2-5 and V is TRBV7-3, with 9 bases lining up with TRBD2. V shed 5 bases, J shed 0 bases, and the junction held 4 bases outside the gene matches. Germline CDR1 SGHTA, CDR2 FQGTGA. The CDR3 runs 15 residues. CDR3 in amino acids: CASSQRLADQETQYF. The DNA for the CDR3 is TGTGCCAGCAGCCAACGACTAGCGGACCAAGAGACCCAGTACTTC. Combining the CDR3 with reference TRBV7-3 and TRBJ2-5 gives the whole variable domain GAGVSQTPSNKVTEKGKYVELRCDPISGHTALYWYRQSLGQGPEFLIYFQGTGAADDSGLPNDRFFAVRPEGSVSTLKIQRTERGDSAVYLCASSQRLADQETQYFGPGTRLLVL.

This clonotype was counted many times. The V call is TRBV7-9, the J call TRBJ1-3, with 7 bases identical to TRBD1. This CDR3 has 14 residues. Trimming took 2 bases from V and 2 from J; bases not matched to a gene: 0. The germline V gene has CDR1 SEHNR and CDR2 FQNEAQ (reference sequence). In DNA form, the CDR3 reads TGTGCCAGCAGCTTAACAGGGGCTGGAAACACCATATATTTT. Translated: CASSLTGAGNTIYF.

This clonotype was detected many times. V usage is TRBV20-1 and J usage is TRBJ2-5, with 7 nucleotides matching TRBD2. CDR1 DFQATT and CDR2 SNEGSKA come from the germline V gene (reference sequence). The V gene end was trimmed by 5 bases and the J gene end by 2 bases; junction bases not matched to a gene: 8. This CDR3 is built from 14 residues. CDR3 loop: CSARAAGSQETQYF. CDR3 DNA sequence: TGCAGTGCTCGCGCAGCGGGAAGTCAAGAGACCCAGTACTTC.